The clone carrying this T cell receptor (beta chain) was picked up one time. Antigen specificity is unknown. The sample originates from a study of cytomegalovirus exposure and HLA in healthy donors. Primers included in the PCR were 60 Vbeta and 13 Jbeta primers. This table comes from immunoSEQ multiplex PCR, and its TCRdb copy is limited to in-frame clones, with some not included. Of about 140,000 clones detected, roughly 79% appear once; the ten largest clones hold approximately 1.9%. General study results and limits: In a later analysis, a missense DCLRE1C variant was linked to TCR beta V- and J-gene trimming. Previous analysis showed most TCR beta V segments were productive about 87% or about 30% of the time.

This CDR3 region has 15 residues. In germline, CDR1 is LGHNA, CDR2 YNFKEQ. V dropped 6 bases and J dropped 9; count of bases not matched to a gene: 13. The sequence was collected from a woman aged 40 to 50 in good health and CMV-seronegative. Sequencing was carried out using PBMCs. The chain employs TRBV4-2 and TRBJ2-1, with 8 bases that match TRBD2. CDR3 loop: CASSSGTRDHSEQFF. The DNA for the CDR3 is TGTGCCAGCAGTTCCGGGACTAGGGATCACAGTGAGCAGTTCTTC.